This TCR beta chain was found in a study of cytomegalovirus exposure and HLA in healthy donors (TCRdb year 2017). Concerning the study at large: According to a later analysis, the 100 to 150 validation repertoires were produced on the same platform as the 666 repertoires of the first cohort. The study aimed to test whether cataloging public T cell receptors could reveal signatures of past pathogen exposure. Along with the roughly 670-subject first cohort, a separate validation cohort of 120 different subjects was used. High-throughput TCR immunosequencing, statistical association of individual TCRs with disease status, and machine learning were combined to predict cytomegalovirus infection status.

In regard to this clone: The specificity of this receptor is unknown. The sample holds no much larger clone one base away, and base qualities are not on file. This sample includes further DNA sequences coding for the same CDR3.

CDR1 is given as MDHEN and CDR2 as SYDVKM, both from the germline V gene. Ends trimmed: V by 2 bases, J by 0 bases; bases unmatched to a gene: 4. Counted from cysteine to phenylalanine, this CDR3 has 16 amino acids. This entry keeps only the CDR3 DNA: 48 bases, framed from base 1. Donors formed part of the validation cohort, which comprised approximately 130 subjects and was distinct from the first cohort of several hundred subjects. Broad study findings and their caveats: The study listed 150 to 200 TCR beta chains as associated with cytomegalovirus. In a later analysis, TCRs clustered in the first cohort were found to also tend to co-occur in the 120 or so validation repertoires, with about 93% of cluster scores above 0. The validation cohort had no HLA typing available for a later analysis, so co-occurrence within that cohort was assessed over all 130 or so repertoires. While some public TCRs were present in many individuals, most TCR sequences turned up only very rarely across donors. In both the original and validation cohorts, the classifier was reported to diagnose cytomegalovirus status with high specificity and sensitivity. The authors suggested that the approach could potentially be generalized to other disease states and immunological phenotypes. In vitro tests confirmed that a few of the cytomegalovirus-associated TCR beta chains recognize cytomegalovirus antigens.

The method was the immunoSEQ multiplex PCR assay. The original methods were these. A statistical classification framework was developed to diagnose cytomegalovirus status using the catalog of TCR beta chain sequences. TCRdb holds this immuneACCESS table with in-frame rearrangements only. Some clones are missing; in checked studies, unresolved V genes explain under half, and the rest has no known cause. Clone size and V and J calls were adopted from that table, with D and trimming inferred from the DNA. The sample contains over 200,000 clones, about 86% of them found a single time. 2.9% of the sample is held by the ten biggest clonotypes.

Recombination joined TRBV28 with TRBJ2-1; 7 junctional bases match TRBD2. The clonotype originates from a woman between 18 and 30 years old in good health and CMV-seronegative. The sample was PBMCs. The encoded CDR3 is CASSLTGGSSYNEQFF. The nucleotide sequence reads TGTGCCAGCAGTTTAACTGGCGGGAGCTCCTACAATGAGCAGTTCTTC.